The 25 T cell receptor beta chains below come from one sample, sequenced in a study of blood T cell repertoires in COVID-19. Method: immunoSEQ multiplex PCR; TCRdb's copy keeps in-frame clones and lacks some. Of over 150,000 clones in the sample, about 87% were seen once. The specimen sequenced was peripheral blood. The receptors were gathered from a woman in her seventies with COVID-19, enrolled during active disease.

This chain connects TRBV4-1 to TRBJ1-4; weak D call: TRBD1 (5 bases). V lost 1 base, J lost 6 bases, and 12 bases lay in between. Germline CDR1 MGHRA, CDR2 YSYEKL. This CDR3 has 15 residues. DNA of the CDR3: TGCGCCAGCAGCCAAGTATCCGGAGGGGATGAAAAACTGTTTTTT. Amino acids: CASSQVSGGDEKLFF.

CDR3 amino acids: CASSRDKWAEAFF. The CDR3 coding sequence is TGTGCCAGCAGTAGGGACAAATGGGCTGAAGCTTTCTTT. The V call is TRBV6-5, the J call TRBJ1-1, with D perhaps matching TRBD1 (6 bases). The CDR3 consists of 13 residues. V lost 5 bases to trimming and J lost 6 bases, with 13 bases between them. Germline-derived CDR1 and CDR2 are MNHEY and SVGAGI.

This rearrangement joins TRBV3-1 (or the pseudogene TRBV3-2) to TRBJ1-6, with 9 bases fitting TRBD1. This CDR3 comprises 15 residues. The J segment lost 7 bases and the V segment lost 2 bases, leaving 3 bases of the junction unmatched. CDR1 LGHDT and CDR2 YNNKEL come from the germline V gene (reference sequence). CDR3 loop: CASSQTGGENSPLHF. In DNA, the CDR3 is TGTGCCAGCAGCCAAACAGGGGGCGAGAATTCACCCCTCCACTTT.

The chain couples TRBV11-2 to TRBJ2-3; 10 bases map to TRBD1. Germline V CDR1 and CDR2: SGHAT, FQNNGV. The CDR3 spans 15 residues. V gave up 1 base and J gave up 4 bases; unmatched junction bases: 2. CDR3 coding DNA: TGTGCCAGCAGCTTAGGACAGGGGGCCTCAGATACGCAGTATTTT. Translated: CASSLGQGASDTQYF.

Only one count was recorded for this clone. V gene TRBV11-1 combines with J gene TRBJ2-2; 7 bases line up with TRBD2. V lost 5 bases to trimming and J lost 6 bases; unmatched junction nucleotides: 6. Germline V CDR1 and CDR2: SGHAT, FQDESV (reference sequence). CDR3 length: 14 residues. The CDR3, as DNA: TGTGCCAGCAGCCCCCGGGGGGTGCCCGGGGAGCTGTTTTTT. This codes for CASSPRGVPGELFF.

CDR3 DNA: TGTGCCAGCAGTTTAAGACAGGCCACCCTCCACTTT. Translated: CASSLRQATLHF. The chain carries TRBV28 and TRBJ1-6; maybe TRBD1 (6 bases). V gave up 2 bases and J gave up 14 bases, with 10 bases separating them. Germline V gene lookup returns CDR1 MDHEN and CDR2 SYDVKM. CDR3 length: 12 amino acids. The full variable domain, rest sourced from reference TRBV28 and TRBJ1-6, is DVKVTQSSRYLVKRTGEKVFLECVQDMDHENMFWYRQDPGLGLRLIYFSYDVKMKEKGDIPEGYSVSREKKERFSLILESASTNQTSMYLCASSLRQATLHFGNGTRLTVT.

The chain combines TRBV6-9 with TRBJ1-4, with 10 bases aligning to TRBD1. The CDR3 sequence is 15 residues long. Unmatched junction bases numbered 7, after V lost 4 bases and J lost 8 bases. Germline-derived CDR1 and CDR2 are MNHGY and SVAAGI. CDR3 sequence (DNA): TGTGCCAGCAGTTCCCGACAGGGGGCAGGGGAAAAACTGTTTTTT. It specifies CASSSRQGAGEKLFF.

CDR3 amino acids: CASSQDQGGYLPYEQYF. The CDR3 bases are TGCGCCAGCAGCCAAGATCAGGGGGGTTATCTCCCCTACGAGCAGTACTTC. The chain couples TRBV4-1 to TRBJ2-7; TRBD1 might be the D (7 bases). With 0 bases removed from V and 2 bases from J, the gap between germline ends came to 17 bases. The CDR3 contains 17 residues. Germline loops: CDR1 MGHRA, CDR2 YSYEKL.

CDR3 in amino acids: CASSPPSGTGDQPQHF. CDR3 bases: TGTGCCAGCTCACCACCGAGTGGGACAGGGGATCAGCCCCAGCATTTT. The chain combines TRBV18 with TRBJ1-5; 10 positions match TRBD1. The germline CDR1 and CDR2 sequences are KGHSH and LQKENI. This CDR3 has 16 residues. V was pared by 0 bases and J by 5 bases, with 4 bases of the junction left unmatched.

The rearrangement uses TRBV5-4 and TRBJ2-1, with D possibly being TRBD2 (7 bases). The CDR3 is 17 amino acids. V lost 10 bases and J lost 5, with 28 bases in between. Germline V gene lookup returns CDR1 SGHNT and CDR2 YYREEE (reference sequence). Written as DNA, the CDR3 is TGTGCCGGCCGTGGGGGCAATTCGGCGGGGGCCCACAATGAGCAGTTCTTC. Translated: CAGRGGNSAGAHNEQFF.

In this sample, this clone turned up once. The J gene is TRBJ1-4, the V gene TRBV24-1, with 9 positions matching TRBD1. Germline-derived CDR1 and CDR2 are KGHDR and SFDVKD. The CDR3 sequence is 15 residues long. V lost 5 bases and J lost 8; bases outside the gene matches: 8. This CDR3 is CATSAADRGREKLFF. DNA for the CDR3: TGTGCCACCAGTGCCGCCGACAGGGGGAGAGAAAAACTGTTTTTT.

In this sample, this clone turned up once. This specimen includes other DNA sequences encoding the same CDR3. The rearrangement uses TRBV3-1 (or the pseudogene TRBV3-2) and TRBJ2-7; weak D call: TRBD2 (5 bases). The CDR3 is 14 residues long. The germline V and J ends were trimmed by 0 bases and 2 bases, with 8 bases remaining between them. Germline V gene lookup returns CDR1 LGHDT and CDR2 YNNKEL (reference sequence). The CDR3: CASSQDLGAYEQYF. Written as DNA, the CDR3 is TGTGCCAGCAGCCAAGATCTCGGGGCCTACGAGCAGTACTTC.

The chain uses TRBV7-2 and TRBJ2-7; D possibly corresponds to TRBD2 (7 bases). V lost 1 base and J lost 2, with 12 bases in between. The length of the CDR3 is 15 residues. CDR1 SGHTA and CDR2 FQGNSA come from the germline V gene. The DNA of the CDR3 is TGTGCCAGCAGCTTAGAGGGGGGGCCCCCCTACGAGCAGTACTTC. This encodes CASSLEGGPPYEQYF. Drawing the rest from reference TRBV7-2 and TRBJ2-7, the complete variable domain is GAGVSQSPSNKVTEKGKDVELRCDPISGHTALYWYRQSLGQGLEFLIYFQGNSAPDKSGLPSDRFSAERTGGSVSTLTIQRTQQEDSAVYLCASSLEGGPPYEQYFGPGTRLTVT.

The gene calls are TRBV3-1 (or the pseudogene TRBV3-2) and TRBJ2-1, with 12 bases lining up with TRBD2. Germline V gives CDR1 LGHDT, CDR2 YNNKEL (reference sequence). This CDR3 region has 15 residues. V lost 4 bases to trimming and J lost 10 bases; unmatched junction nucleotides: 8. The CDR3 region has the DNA TGTGCCAGCAGCCTCCTGACTAGCGGGGGTGGGGAGCAGTTCTTC. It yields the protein CASSLLTSGGGEQFF.

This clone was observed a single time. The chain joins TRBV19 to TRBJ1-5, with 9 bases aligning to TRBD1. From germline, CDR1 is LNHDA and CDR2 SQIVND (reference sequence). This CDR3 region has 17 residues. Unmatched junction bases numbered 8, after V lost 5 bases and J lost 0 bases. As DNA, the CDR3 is TGTGCCAGTAGTGTCACAGGGGGCCCTGATAGCAATCAGCCCCAGCATTTT. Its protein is CASSVTGGPDSNQPQHF.

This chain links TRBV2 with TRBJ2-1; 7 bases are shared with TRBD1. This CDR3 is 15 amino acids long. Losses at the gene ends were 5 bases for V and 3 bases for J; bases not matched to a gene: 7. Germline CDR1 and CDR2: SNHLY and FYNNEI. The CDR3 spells CASSSGQAIYNEQFF. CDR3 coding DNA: TGTGCCAGCAGTAGTGGACAGGCAATCTACAATGAGCAGTTCTTC.

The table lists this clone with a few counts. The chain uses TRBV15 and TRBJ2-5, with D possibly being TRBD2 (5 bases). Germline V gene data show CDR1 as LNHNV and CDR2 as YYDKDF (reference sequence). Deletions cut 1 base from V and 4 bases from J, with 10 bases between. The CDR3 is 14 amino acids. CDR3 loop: CATSRGGNRETQYF. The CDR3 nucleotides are TGTGCCACCAGCAGAGGAGGGAACCGAGAGACCCAGTACTTC.

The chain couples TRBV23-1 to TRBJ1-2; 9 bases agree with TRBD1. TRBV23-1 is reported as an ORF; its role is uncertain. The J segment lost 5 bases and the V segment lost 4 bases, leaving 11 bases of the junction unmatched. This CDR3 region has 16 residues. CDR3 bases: TGCGCCAGCAGTCGAGTAACAGGGGGCGATAGGTATGGCTACACCTTC. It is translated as CASSRVTGGDRYGYTF.

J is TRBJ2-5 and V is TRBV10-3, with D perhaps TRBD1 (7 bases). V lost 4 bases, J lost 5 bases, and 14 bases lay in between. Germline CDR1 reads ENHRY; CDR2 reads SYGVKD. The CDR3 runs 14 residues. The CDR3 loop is CAISGQGGRETQYF. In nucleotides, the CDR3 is TGTGCCATCAGTGGTCAGGGGGGTAGGGAGACCCAGTACTTC.

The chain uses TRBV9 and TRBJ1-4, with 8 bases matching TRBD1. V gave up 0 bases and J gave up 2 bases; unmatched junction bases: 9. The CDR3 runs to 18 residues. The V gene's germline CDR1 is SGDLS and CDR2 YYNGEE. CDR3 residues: CASSVAGTGGVTNEKLFF. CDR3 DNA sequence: TGTGCCAGCAGCGTAGCTGGGACAGGAGGGGTTACTAATGAAAAACTGTTTTTT.

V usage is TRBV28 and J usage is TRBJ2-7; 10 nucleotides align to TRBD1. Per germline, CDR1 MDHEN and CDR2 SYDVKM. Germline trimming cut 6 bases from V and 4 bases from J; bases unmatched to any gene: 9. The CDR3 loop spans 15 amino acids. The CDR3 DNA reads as TGTGCCAGCAGACGTACCGGGACAGGGGATTACGAGCAGTACTTC. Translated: CASRRTGTGDYEQYF.

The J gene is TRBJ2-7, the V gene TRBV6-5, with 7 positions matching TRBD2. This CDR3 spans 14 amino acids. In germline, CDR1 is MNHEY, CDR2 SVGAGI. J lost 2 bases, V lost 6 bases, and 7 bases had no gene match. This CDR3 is CASREGLHAYEQYF. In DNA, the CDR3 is TGTGCCAGCAGAGAGGGACTACACGCCTACGAGCAGTACTTC.

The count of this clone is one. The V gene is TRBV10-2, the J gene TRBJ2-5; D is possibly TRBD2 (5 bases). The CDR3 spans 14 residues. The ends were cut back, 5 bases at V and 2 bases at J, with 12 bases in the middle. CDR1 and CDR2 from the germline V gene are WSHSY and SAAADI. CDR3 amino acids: CASSPWGAQETQYF. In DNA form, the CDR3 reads TGCGCCAGCAGTCCGTGGGGAGCACAAGAGACCCAGTACTTC.

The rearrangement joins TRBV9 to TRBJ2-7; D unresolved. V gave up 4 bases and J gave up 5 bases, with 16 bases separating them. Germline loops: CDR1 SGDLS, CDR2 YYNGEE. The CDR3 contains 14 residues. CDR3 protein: CASSPRLLRNEQYF. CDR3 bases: TGTGCCAGCAGCCCCAGATTACTCAGGAACGAGCAGTACTTC.

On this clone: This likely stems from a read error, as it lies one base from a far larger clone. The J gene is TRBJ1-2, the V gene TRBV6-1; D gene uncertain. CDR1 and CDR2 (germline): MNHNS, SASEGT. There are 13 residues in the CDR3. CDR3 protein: CASCEWAGEGYTF. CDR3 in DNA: TGTGCCAGCTGTGAATGGGCGGGAGAGGGCTACACCTTC.